The 9 T cell receptor beta chains below all came from one sample that was sequenced in a study of regulatory T cells in long-lasting Graves disease. Arm-PCR of CDR3 regions and iRepertoire HTBI primers were the basis on which TCR beta libraries were built. TCRdb reprocessed the multiplex PCR reads via MiXCR and lists one record per CDR3 protein. The sample has around 400,000 distinct CDR3 sequences, around 20% seen once; the top ten hold roughly an eighth. Stated time point: persistent/refractory GD, antithyroid drugs over 5 years with positive TRAb. PBMC RNA was the source of the TCR library. The sequencing used peripheral blood mononuclear cells (PBMCs), collected when the disease was refractory, from a patient treated with antithyroid drugs. The source is a female donor with Graves disease.

The V gene is TRBV27, the J gene TRBJ2-3; perhaps TRBD1 as D (5 bases). The germline V gene has CDR1 MNHEY and CDR2 SMNVEV (reference sequence). There are 15 residues in the CDR3. The germline V and J ends were trimmed by 6 bases and 0 bases, with 13 bases remaining between them. The CDR3 coding sequence is TGTGCCAGCAGCCCGGACATCAGAAGCACAGATACGCAGTATTTT. Translation gives CASSPDIRSTDTQYF.

Remarks on this clonotype: This may come from a read error, since a much larger clone is one base off. The V and J genes are TRBV2 and TRBJ1-5; D ambiguous. Trimming took off 6 bases at V and 2 bases at J, with 14 bases between the two ends. Per germline, CDR1 SNHLY and CDR2 FYNNEI. The CDR3 is made up of 15 amino acids. The CDR3 DNA reads TGTGCCAGCAGCGGACGGGCAGTTGGCAATCAGCCCCAGCATTTT. This gives the protein CASSGRAVGNQPQHF.

Regarding this clonotype: With a much larger clone just one base away, this may be a read error. The chain is built from TRBV20-1 and TRBJ2-5, with D perhaps being TRBD1 or TRBD2 (5 bases each). The V end lost 3 bases, the J end lost 7 bases, and 12 bases lay between the germline ends. This CDR3 has 12 residues. Germline V CDR1 and CDR2: DFQATT, SNEGSKA (reference sequence). Written as DNA, the CDR3 is TGCAGTGCTAGGAGGGACCTCGGGACCCAGTACTTC. Its protein is CSARRDLGTQYF.

This clonotype was seen many times. The gene calls are TRBV27 and TRBJ1-6; no definite D call. The ends were cut back, 4 bases at V and 4 bases at J, with 8 bases in the middle. Germline V gives CDR1 MNHEY, CDR2 SMNVEV (reference sequence). The CDR3 loop spans 14 amino acids. The CDR3: CASSSPSYNSPLHF. CDR3 nucleotides: TGTGCCAGCAGTTCTCCCTCTTATAATTCACCCCTCCACTTT.

This clonotype occurred a few times. V gene TRBV7-9 combines with J gene TRBJ2-5; D is ambiguous. The CDR3 loop spans 14 amino acids. Trimming shortened V by 2 bases and J by 1 base, and 8 bases separated the two germline ends. Germline CDR1 reads SEHNR; CDR2 reads FQNEAQ (reference sequence). For the CDR3, the DNA is TGTGCCAGCAGCTTAAGGGTTGGCCAAGAGACCCAGTACTTC. It yields the protein CASSLRVGQETQYF.

This clonotype came up many times. With a much larger clone just one base away, this may be a read error. The chain is built from TRBV5-6 and TRBJ2-7; TRBD1 is a possible D gene (5 bases). Trimming stripped 4 bases from V and 1 base from J, with 6 bases between. There are 12 residues in the CDR3. The germline gives CDR1 SGHDT, CDR2 YYEEEE. The DNA for the CDR3 is TGTGCCAGCAGCCGACAGTCCTACGAGCAGTACTTC. Protein sequence: CASSRQSYEQYF.

The sample holds a few counts of this clonotype. This chain links TRBV5-1 with TRBJ2-7; D perhaps matches TRBD2 (6 bases). CDR1 is SGHRS and CDR2 is YFSETQ in the germline V gene. This CDR3 spans 14 amino acids. Trimming took off 4 bases at V and 1 base at J, with 12 bases between the two ends. The CDR3 spells CASSLGTLSYEQYF. CDR3 DNA: TGCGCCAGCAGCCTGGGGACTCTTTCCTACGAGCAGTACTTC.

This clonotype was seen at least ten times. The chain couples TRBV5-1 to TRBJ1-4; 9 nucleotides line up with TRBD1. Unmatched junction bases numbered 7, after V lost 7 bases and J lost 6 bases. The CDR3 is 14 amino acids. Germline CDR1 SGHRS, CDR2 YFSETQ. This CDR3 reads CASAPGQGYEKLFF. The CDR3 coding sequence is TGCGCCAGCGCGCCGGGACAGGGTTATGAAAAACTGTTTTTT.

The chain is built from TRBV6-1 and TRBJ1-1; D gene unclear. Germline-derived CDR1 and CDR2 are MNHNS and SASEGT. Deletions cut 7 bases from V and 2 bases from J, with 14 bases between. This CDR3 has 14 residues. The CDR3 spells CASKYDGSNTEAFF. The CDR3 DNA reads as TGTGCCAGCAAGTACGACGGGAGCAACACTGAAGCTTTCTTT.